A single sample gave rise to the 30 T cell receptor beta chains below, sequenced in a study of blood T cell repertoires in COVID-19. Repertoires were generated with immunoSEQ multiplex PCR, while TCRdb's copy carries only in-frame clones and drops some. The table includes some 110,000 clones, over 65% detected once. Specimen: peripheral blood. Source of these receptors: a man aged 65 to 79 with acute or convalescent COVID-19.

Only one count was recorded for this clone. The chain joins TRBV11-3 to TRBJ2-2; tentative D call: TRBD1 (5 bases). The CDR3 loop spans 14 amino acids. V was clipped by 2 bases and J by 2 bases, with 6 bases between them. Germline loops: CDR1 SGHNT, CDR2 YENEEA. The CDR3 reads CASSLRGNTGELFF. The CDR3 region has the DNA TGTGCCAGCAGCTTAAGGGGAAACACCGGGGAGCTGTTTTTT.

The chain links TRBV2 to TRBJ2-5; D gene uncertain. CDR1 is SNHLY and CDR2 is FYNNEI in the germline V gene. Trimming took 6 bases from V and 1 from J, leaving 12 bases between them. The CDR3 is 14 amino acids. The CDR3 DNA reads TGTGCCAGCAGACGCCAGGCGACCCAAGAGACCCAGTACTTC. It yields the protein CASRRQATQETQYF. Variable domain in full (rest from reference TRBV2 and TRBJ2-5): EPEVTQTPSHQVTQMGQEVILRCVPISNHLYFYWYRQILGQKVEFLVSFYNNEISEKSEIFDDQFSVERPDGSNFTLKIRSTKLEDSAMYFCASRRQATQETQYFGPGTRLLVL.

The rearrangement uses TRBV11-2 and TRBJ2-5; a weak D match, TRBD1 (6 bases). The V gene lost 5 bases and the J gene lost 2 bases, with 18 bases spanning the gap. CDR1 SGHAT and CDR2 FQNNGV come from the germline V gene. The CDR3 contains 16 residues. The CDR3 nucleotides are TGTGCCAGCAGCACCTCTACGGACAGTGATCAAGAGACCCAGTACTTC. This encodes CASSTSTDSDQETQYF.

Here the CDR3 DNA reads TGTGCCAGCAGCCAGACTGGGACAGCGAACTATGGCTACACCTTC. This encodes CASSQTGTANYGYTF. The rearrangement joins TRBV3-1 (or the pseudogene TRBV3-2) to TRBJ1-2; 7 bases are shared with TRBD1. Germline V gene lookup returns CDR1 LGHDT and CDR2 YNNKEL (reference sequence). V gave up 3 bases and J gave up 2 bases; unmatched junction bases: 6. The CDR3 consists of 15 residues.

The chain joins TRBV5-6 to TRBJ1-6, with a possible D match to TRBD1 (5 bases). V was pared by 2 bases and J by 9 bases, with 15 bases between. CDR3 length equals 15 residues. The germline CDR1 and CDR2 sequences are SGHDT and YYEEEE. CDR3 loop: CASSFGAEAFSPLHF. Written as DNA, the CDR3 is TGTGCCAGCAGCTTTGGGGCAGAAGCATTTTCACCCCTCCACTTT.

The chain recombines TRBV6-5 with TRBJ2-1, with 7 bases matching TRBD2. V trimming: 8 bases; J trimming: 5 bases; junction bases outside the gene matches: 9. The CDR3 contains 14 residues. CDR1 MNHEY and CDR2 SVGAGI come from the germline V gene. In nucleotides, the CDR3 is TGTGCCAGCTGCCTCAGGGACTACAACAATGAGCAGTTCTTC. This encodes CASCLRDYNNEQFF.

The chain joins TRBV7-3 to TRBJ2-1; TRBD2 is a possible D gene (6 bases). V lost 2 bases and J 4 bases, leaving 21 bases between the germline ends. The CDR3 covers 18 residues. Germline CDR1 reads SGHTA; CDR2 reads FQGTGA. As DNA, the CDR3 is TGTGCCAGCAGCTTAGGTTCGGGGGACTCGAACACGTACAATGAGCAGTTCTTC. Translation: CASSLGSGDSNTYNEQFF.

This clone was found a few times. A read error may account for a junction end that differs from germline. CDR3 loop: CASSQGRGKQPQHF. The CDR3 nucleotides read TGTGCCAGCAGCCAAGGCAGGGGCAAACAGCCCCAGCATTTT. The rearrangement joins TRBV3-1 (or the pseudogene TRBV3-2) to TRBJ1-5; perhaps TRBD1 as D (6 bases). The V gene's germline CDR1 is LGHDT and CDR2 YNNKEL (reference sequence). This CDR3 has 14 amino acids.

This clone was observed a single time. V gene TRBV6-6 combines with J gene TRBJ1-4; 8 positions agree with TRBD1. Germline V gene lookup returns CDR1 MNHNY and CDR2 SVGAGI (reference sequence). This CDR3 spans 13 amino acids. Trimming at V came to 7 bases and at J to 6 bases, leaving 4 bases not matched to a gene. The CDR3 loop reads CASMRQGHEKLFF. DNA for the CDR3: TGTGCCAGCATGAGACAGGGGCATGAAAAACTGTTTTTT.

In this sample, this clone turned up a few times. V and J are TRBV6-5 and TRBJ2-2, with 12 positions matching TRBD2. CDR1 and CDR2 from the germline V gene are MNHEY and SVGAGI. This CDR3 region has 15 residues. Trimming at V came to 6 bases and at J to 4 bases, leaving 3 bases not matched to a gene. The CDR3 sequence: CASSLLAGGTGELFF. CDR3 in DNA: TGTGCCAGCAGCCTACTAGCGGGAGGCACCGGGGAGCTGTTTTTT.

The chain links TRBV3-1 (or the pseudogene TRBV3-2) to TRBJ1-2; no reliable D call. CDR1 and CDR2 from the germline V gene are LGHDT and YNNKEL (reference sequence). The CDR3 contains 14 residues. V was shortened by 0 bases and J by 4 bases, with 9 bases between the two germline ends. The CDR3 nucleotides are TGTGCCAGCAGCCAAGATGGCAGGATCTATGGCTACACCTTC. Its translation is CASSQDGRIYGYTF.

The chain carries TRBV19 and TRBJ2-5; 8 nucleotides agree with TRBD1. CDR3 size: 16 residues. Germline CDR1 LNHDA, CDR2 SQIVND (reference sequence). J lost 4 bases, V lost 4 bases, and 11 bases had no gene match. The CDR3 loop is CASSNPGQVFAETQYF. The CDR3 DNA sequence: TGTGCCAGTAGTAATCCGGGACAGGTCTTCGCAGAGACCCAGTACTTC. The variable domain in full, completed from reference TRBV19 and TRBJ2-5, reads DGGITQSPKYLFRKEGQNVTLSCEQNLNHDAMYWYRQDPGQGLRLIYYSQIVNDFQKGDIAEGYSVSREKKESFPLTVTSAQKNPTAFYLCASSNPGQVFAETQYFGPGTRLLVL.

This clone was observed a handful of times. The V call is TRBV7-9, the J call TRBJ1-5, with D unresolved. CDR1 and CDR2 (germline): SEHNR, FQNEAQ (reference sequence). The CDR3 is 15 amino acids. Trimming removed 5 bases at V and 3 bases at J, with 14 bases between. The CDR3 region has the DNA TGTGCCAGCAGCCTGGGCCCTGGTTTCAATCAGCCCCAGCATTTT. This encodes CASSLGPGFNQPQHF.

The CDR3 is CAWSRGNSAYEQYF. The CDR3 DNA reads as TGTGCCTGGAGTAGGGGAAACTCAGCGTACGAGCAGTACTTC. The V call is TRBV30, the J call TRBJ2-7; a weak D match, TRBD1 (5 bases). CDR1 and CDR2 from the germline V gene are GTSNPN and SVGIG (reference sequence). This CDR3 region has 14 residues. Deletions cut 2 bases from V and 4 bases from J, with 15 bases between.

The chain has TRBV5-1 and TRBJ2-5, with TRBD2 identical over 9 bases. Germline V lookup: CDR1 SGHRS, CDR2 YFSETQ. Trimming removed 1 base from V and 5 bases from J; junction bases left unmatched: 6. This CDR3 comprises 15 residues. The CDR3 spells CASSLRTSADETQYF. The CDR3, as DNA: TGCGCCAGCAGCTTGAGGACTAGCGCTGACGAGACCCAGTACTTC.

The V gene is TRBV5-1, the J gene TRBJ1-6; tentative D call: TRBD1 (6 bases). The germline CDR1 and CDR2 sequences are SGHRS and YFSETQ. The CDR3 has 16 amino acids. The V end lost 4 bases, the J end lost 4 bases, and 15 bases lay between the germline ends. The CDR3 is CASSLNSGVYNSPLHF. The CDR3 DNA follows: TGCGCCAGCAGCCTAAACTCAGGGGTATATAATTCACCCCTCCACTTT.

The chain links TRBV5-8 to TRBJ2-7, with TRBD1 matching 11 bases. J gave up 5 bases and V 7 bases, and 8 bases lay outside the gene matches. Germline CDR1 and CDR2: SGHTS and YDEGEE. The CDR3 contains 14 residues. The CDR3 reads CASASDRGRHEQYF. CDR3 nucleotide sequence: TGTGCCAGCGCATCGGACAGGGGGCGTCACGAGCAGTACTTC. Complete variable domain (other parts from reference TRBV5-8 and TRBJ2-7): EAGVTQSPTHLIKTRGQQATLRCSPISGHTSVYWYQQALGLGLQFLLWYDEGEERNRGNFPPRFSGRQFPNYSSELNVNALELEDSALYLCASASDRGRHEQYFGPGTRLTVT.

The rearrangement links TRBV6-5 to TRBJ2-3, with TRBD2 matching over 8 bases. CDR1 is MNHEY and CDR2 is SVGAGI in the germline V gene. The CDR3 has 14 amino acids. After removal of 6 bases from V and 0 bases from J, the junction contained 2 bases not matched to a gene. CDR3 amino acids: CASSGLASTDTQYF. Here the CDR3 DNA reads TGTGCCAGCAGCGGACTAGCAAGCACAGATACGCAGTATTTT.

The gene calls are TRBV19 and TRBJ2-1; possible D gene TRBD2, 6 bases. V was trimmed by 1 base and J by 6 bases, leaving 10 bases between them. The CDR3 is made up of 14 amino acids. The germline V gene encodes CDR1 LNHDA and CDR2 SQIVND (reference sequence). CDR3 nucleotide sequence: TGTGCCAGTAGTATAGGCGGGGATCTCAATGAGCAGTTCTTC. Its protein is CASSIGGDLNEQFF.

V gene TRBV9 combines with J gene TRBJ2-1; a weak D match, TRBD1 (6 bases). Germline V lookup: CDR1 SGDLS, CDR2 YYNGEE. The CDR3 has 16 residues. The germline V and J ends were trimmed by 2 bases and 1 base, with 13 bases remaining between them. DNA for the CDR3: TGTGCCAGCAGCGTCAAACAGGGAGTATCCTACAATGAGCAGTTCTTC. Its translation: CASSVKQGVSYNEQFF.

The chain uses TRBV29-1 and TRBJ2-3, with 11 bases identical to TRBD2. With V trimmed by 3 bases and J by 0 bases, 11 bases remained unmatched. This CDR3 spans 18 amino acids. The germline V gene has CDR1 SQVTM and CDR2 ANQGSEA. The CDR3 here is CSVEGQGLADTSTDTQYF. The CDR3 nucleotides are TGCAGCGTTGAGGGGCAGGGACTAGCGGATACTAGCACAGATACGCAGTATTTT.

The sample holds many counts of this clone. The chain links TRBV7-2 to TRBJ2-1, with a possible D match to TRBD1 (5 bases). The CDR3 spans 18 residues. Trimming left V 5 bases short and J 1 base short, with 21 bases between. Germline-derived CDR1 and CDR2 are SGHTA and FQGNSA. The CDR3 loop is CASSLHLTTASSYNEQFF. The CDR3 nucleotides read TGTGCCAGCAGCCTACACCTCACGACAGCGAGTTCCTACAATGAGCAGTTCTTC.

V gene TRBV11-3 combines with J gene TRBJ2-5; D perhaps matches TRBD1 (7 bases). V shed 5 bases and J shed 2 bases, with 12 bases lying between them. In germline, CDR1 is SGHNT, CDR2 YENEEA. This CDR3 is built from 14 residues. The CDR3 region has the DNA TGTGCCAGCAGCCCGGCAGGGGGGCAAGAGACCCAGTACTTC. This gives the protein CASSPAGGQETQYF.

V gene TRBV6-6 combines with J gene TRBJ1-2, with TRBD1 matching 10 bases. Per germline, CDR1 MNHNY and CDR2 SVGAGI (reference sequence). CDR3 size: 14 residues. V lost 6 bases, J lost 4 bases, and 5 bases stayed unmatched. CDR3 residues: CASSPRQGAYGYTF. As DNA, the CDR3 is TGTGCCAGCAGCCCTCGACAGGGGGCCTATGGCTACACCTTC.

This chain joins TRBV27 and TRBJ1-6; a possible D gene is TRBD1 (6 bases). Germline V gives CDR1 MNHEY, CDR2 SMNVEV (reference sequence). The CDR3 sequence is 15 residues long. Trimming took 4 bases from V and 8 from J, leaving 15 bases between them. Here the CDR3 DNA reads TGTGCCAGCAGTTCACCGGGGGGCCAGGATTCACCCCTCCACTTT. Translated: CASSSPGGQDSPLHF.

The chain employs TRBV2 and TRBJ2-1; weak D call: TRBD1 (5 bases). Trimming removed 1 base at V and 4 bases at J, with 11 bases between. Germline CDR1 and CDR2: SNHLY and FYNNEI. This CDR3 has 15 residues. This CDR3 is CASSEGGGRYNEQFF. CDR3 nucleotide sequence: TGTGCCAGCAGTGAAGGGGGCGGTAGGTACAATGAGCAGTTCTTC.

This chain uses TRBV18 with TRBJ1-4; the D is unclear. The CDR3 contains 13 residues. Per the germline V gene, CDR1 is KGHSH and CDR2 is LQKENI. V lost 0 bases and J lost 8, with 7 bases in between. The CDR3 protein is CASSPPTREKLFF. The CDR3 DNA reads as TGTGCCAGCTCACCACCAACGAGGGAAAAACTGTTTTTT.

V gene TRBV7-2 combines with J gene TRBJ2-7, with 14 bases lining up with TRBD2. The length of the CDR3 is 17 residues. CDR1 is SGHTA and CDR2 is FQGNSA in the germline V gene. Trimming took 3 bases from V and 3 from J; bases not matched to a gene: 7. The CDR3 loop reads CASSFASGTSGSYEQYF. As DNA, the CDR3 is TGTGCCAGCAGCTTTGCTTCCGGGACTAGCGGGAGCTACGAGCAGTACTTC. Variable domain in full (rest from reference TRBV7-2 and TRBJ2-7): GAGVSQSPSNKVTEKGKDVELRCDPISGHTALYWYRQSLGQGLEFLIYFQGNSAPDKSGLPSDRFSAERTGGSVSTLTIQRTQQEDSAVYLCASSFASGTSGSYEQYFGPGTRLTVT.

This CDR3 reads CASSLAGLDANEQFF. CDR3 DNA sequence: TGTGCCAGCAGCTTGGCAGGACTAGATGCCAATGAGCAGTTCTTC. The V and J genes are TRBV5-4 and TRBJ2-1, with 7 bases identical to TRBD2. The V gene end was trimmed by 0 bases and the J gene end by 6 bases; junction bases not matched to a gene: 6. Germline CDR1 SGHNT, CDR2 YYREEE (reference sequence). The CDR3 totals 15 residues.

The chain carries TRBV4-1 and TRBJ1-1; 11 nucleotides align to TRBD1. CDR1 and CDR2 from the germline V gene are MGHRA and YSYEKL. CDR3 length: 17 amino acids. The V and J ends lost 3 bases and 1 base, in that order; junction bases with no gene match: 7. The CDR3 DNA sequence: TGCGCCAGCAGCCACGGGACAGGGGGTTTAGGGAACACTGAAGCTTTCTTT. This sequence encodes CASSHGTGGLGNTEAFF.